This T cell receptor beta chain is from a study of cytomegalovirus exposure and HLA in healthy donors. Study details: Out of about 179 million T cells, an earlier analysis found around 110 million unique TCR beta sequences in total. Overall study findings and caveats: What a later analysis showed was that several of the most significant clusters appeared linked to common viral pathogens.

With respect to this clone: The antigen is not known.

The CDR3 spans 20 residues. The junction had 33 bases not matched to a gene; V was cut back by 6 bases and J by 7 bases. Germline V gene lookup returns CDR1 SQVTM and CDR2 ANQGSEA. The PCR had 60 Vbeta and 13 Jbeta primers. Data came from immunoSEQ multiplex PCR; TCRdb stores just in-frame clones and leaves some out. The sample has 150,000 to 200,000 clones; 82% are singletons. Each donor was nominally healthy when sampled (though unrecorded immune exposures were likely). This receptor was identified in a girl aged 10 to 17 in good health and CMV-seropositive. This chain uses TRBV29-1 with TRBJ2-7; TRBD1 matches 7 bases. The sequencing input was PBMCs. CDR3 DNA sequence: TGCAGCGTCGCACTGAGAGACCCCGAGACAGGGAACTCCCTCCTGGAGGAGCAGTACTTC. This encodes CSVALRDPETGNSLLEEQYF.